Sequencing of this TCR beta chain was carried out in a study of graft-versus-host responses after intestinal transplantation. The overall study: Recipients obtained multivisceral, liver-intestinal, or isolated intestinal transplants. Among the recipients, all got anti-thymocyte globulin induction and then tacrolimus and steroids for approximately 3 years. Study-level points and caveats: Peak levels of circulating GvH clones tracked with early post-transplant HvG declines. In recipient marrow, GvH clones were found, and some appeared first in ileum or blood.

The data were produced by immunoSEQ multiplex PCR, yet TCRdb's version contains in-frame clones alone and is incomplete. The profile shows tens of thousands of clones, around 91% of them singletons. This clone was counted once. Its target is not known. This clonotype was sampled from a human donor who received an intestinal transplant. The starting material was unstimulated CD4+ T cells sorted from spleen or lymph node cells, obtained before intestinal transplant.

CDR3 in amino acids: CASSLAGGADNEQFF. In nucleotides, the CDR3 is TGCGCCAGCAGCTTGGCCGGGGGGGCGGACAATGAGCAGTTCTTC. This chain links TRBV5-1 with TRBJ2-1; 8 bases map to TRBD2. Germline loops: CDR1 SGHRS, CDR2 YFSETQ. The ends lost 0 bases at V and 5 bases at J; junction bases unmatched: 4. The CDR3 has 15 residues.